This TCR beta chain emerged from a study of blood T cell repertoires in COVID-19. On the study more broadly: Sample material is recorded as cDNA or gDNA derived from T cells, B-cell-depleted T cells, or PBMCs.

This clone was detected only once. Generated by immunoSEQ multiplex PCR, the TCRdb table keeps only in-frame clones and is missing some. Of under 300,000 clones listed, 70% to 90% are singletons. Cohorts were based on clinical histories the participants reported. Each recovered donor of Cohort 3 presented with two negative PCRs, clearance, or symptom resolution. This CDR3 is built from 14 residues. Losses at the gene ends were 8 bases for V and 6 bases for J; bases not matched to a gene: 10. Per germline, CDR1 SGHRS and CDR2 YFSETQ. This chain links TRBV5-1 with TRBJ1-4; TRBD1 agrees at 7 bases. This TCR derives from a young man who had recovered from COVID-19. The sequenced sample consisted of PBMCs or T cells enriched from blood (not recorded which). The DNA for the CDR3 is TGCGCCAGTAGACCTTCAGGGGGTGATGAAAAACTGTTTTTT. Its translation is CASRPSGGDEKLFF.